This passage covers 10 T cell receptor beta chains from one sample sequenced in a study of T cell repertoires in cytomegalovirus infection. TCRdb recomputed calls from the reads with MiXCR, one row per CDR3 protein. The sample lists around 330,000 distinct CDR3 sequences; under 20% were seen once. Material for sequencing was PBMCs. These receptor sequences come from a human donor in good health (CMV status not recorded). Some clones in this sample may be carry-over from other donors' samples.

This chain uses TRBV20-1 with TRBJ2-1, with TRBD2 as a possible D gene (6 bases). Trimming left V 5 bases short and J 5 bases short, with 16 bases between. The CDR3 spans 14 residues. The germline V gene has CDR1 DFQATT and CDR2 SNEGSKA (reference sequence). The CDR3 here is CSAGRVIADNEQFF. DNA for the CDR3: TGCAGTGCTGGTAGGGTGATAGCGGACAATGAGCAGTTCTTC.

V is TRBV3-1 and J is TRBJ2-1; D may be TRBD2 (5 bases). CDR3 length equals 14 residues. Germline V gene data show CDR1 as LGHDT and CDR2 as YNNKEL (reference sequence). Trimming removed 0 bases from V and 9 bases from J, with 12 bases in between. The CDR3 sequence: CASSQESRSGEQFF. Written as DNA, the CDR3 is TGTGCCAGCAGCCAAGAGTCTAGAAGCGGTGAGCAGTTCTTC.

The sample holds many counts of this clonotype. CDR3 sequence (DNA): TGTGCCAGCAGTTATTCAAGCGGGGCCGGAGATACGCAGTATTTT. It codes for CASSYSSGAGDTQYF. V gene TRBV28 combines with J gene TRBJ2-3; 7 bases line up with TRBD2. J was trimmed by 5 bases and V by 4 bases; bases with no gene match: 9. The CDR3 length is 15 residues. Germline values: CDR1 MDHEN, CDR2 SYDVKM.

The table lists this clonotype with many counts. V usage is TRBV20-1 and J usage is TRBJ2-1, with 12 positions matching TRBD2. This CDR3 has 16 residues. Germline CDR1 is DFQATT and CDR2 is SNEGSKA (reference sequence). Unmatched junction bases numbered 9, after V lost 5 bases and J lost 4 bases. The CDR3 spells CSAGFETSGGYNEQFF. DNA of the CDR3: TGCAGTGCTGGTTTTGAGACTAGCGGGGGATACAATGAGCAGTTCTTC.

In this sample, this clonotype turned up many times. A junction boundary mismatches the germline segment, possibly from a read error. The chain has TRBV7-7 and TRBJ2-2; a weak D match, TRBD1 (6 bases). CDR1 and CDR2 from the germline V gene are SSHAT and FNYEAQ (reference sequence). The CDR3 contains 15 residues. This CDR3 is CASSLARDTHGELFF. CDR3 bases: TGTGCTAGCAGCTTAGCTCGGGACACGCACGGGGAGCTGTTTTTT. The full variable domain, in which reference TRBV7-7 and TRBJ2-2 provide the parts outside the CDR3, is GAGVSQSPRYKVTKRGQDVTLRCDPISSHATLYWYQQALGQGPEFLTYFNYEAQPDKSGLPSDRFSAERPEGSISTLTIQRTEQRDSAMYRCASSLARDTHGELFFGEGSRLTVL.

This clonotype was counted only a few times. The chain carries TRBV29-1 and TRBJ1-1; tentatively, D is TRBD1 (6 bases). V was clipped by 3 bases and J by 1 base, with 9 bases between them. Looked up from germline, CDR1 is SQVTM and CDR2 is ANQGSEA. CDR3 length: 13 residues. CDR3 nucleotide sequence: TGCAGCGTTGAGGTGGGACAGAACACTGAAGCTTTCTTT. Amino acids: CSVEVGQNTEAFF.

This clonotype was observed a few times. This chain links TRBV6-5 with TRBJ2-7; D may be TRBD1 (5 bases). CDR1 and CDR2 (germline): MNHEY, SVGAGI. The V gene lost 2 bases and the J gene lost 5 bases, with 13 bases spanning the gap. The CDR3 contains 14 residues. For the CDR3, the DNA is TGTGCCAGCAGTTACGACAGAATGGTGGACGAGCAGTACTTC. Residues: CASSYDRMVDEQYF.

This clonotype was found many times. The chain joins TRBV7-2 to TRBJ2-5; TRBD2 might be the D (6 bases). Germline V gives CDR1 SGHTA, CDR2 FQGNSA. This CDR3 region has 13 residues. The ends were cut back, 1 base at V and 5 bases at J, with 8 bases in the middle. The chain's CDR3 is CASSLGTKETQYF. CDR3 coding DNA: TGTGCCAGCAGCTTAGGGACTAAGGAGACCCAGTACTTC.

This clonotype was detected ten times or more. V and J are TRBV7-9 and TRBJ1-1; D not certain. CDR1 and CDR2 from the germline V gene are SEHNR and FQNEAQ (reference sequence). V lost 5 bases to trimming and J lost 2 bases, with 15 bases between them. This CDR3 contains 15 residues. This CDR3 is CASSPGEGENTEAFF. The DNA for the CDR3 is TGTGCCAGCAGCCCCGGGGAGGGAGAAAACACTGAAGCTTTCTTT.

CDR3 loop: CATNPGQAISTDTQYF. In DNA form, the CDR3 reads TGTGCCACCAACCCGGGACAGGCGATTAGCACAGATACGCAGTATTTT. The genes are TRBV15 and TRBJ2-3; 8 nucleotides agree with TRBD1. From germline, CDR1 is LNHNV and CDR2 YYDKDF (reference sequence). The junction had 9 bases not matched to a gene; V was cut back by 7 bases and J by 0 bases. This CDR3 spans 16 amino acids.